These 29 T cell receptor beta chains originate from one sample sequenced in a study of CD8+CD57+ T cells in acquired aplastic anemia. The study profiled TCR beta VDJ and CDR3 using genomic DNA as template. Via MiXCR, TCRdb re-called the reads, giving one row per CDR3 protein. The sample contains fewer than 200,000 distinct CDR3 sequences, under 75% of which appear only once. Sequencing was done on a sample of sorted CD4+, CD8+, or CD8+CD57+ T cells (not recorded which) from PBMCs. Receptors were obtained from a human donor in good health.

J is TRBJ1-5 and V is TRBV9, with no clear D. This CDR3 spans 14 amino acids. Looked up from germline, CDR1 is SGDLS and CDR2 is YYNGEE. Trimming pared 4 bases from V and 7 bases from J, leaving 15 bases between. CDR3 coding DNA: TGTGCCAGCAGCCCCCCCGGGGTAGCACAGCCCCAGCATTTT. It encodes CASSPPGVAQPQHF.

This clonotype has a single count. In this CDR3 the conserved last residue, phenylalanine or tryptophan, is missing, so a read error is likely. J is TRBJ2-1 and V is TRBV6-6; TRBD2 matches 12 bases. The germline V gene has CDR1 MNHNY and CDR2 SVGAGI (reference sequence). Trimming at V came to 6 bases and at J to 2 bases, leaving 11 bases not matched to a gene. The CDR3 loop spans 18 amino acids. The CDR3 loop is CASRPWTSGARAYNEQFS. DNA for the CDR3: TGTGCCAGCAGACCCTGGACTAGCGGGGCCCGCGCCTACAATGAGCAGTTCTCC.

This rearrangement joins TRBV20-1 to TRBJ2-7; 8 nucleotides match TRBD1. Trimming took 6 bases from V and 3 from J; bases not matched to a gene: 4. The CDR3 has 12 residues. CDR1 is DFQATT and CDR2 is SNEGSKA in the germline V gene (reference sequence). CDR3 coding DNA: TGCAGTGCCAGGACAGGGAGCTACGAGCAGTACTTC. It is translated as CSARTGSYEQYF.

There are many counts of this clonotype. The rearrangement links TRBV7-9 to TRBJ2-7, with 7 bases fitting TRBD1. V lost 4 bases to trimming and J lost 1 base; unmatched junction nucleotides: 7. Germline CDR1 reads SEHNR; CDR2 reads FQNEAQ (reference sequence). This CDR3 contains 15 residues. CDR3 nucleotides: TGTGCCAGCAGCTCCGGACAGGTTGGGTCCTACGAGCAGTACTTC. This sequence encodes CASSSGQVGSYEQYF.

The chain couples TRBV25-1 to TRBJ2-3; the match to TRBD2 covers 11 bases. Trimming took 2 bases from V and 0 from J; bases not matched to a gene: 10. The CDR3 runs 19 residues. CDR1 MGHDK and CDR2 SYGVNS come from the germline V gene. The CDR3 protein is CASSETGTSGLSSTDTQYF. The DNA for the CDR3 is TGTGCCAGCAGTGAAACCGGGACTAGCGGACTCTCTAGCACAGATACGCAGTATTTT.

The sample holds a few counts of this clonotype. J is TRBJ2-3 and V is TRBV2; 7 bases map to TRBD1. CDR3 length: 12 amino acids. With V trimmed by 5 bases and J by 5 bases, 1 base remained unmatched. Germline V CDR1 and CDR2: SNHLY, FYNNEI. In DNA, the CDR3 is TGTGCCAGCAGTCAGGGGGTAGATACGCAGTATTTT. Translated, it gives CASSQGVDTQYF. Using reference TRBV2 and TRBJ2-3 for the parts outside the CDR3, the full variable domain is EPEVTQTPSHQVTQMGQEVILRCVPISNHLYFYWYRQILGQKVEFLVSFYNNEISEKSEIFDDQFSVERPDGSNFTLKIRSTKLEDSAMYFCASSQGVDTQYFGPGTRLTVL.

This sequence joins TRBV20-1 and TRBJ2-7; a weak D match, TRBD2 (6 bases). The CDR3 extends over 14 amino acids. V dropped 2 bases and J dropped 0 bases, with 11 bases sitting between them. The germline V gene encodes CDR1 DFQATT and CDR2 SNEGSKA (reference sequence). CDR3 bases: TGCAGTGCTAGAATGGCGGGGTCCTCCTACGAGCAGTACTTC. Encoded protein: CSARMAGSSYEQYF.

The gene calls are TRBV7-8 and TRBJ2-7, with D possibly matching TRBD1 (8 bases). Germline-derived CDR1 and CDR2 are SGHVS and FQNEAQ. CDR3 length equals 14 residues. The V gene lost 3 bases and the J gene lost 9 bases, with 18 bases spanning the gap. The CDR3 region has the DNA TGTGCCAGCAGCTTTTTCGCAGGGGGCGGGGGGCAGTACTTC. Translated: CASSFFAGGGGQYF.

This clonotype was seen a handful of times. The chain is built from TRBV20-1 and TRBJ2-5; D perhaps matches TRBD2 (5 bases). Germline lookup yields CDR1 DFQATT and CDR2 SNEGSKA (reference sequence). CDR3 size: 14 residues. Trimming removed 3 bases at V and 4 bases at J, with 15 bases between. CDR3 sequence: CSARSDLRAETQYF. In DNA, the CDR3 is TGCAGTGCTAGGTCCGACTTGAGGGCAGAGACCCAGTACTTC.

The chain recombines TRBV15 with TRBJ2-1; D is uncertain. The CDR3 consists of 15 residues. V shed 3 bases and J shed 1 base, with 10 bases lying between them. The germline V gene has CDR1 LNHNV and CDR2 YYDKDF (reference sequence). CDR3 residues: CATSSQGLSYNEQFF. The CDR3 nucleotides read TGTGCCACCAGCAGCCAAGGTCTTTCCTACAATGAGCAGTTCTTC.

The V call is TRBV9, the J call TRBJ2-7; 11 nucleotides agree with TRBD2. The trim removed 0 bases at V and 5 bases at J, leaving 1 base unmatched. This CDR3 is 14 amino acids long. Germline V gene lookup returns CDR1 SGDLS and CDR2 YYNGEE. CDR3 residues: CASSVASGGHEQYF. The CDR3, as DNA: TGTGCCAGCAGCGTAGCTAGCGGGGGGCACGAGCAGTACTTC. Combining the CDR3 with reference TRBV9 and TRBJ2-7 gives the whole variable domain DSGVTQTPKHLITATGQRVTLRCSPRSGDLSVYWYQQSLDQGLQFLIQYYNGEERAKGNILERFSAQQFPDLHSELNLSSLELGDSALYFCASSVASGGHEQYFGPGTRLTVT.

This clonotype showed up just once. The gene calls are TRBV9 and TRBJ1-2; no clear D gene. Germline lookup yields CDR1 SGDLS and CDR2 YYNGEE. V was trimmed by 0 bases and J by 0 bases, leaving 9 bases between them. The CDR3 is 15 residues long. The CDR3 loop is CASSVEVVTNYGYTF. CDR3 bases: TGTGCCAGCAGCGTAGAGGTGGTTACTAACTATGGCTACACCTTC.

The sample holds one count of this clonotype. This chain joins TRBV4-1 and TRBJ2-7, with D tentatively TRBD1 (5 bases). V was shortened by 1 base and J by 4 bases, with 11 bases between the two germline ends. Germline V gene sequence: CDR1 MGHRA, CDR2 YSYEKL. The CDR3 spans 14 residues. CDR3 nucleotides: TGCGCCAGCAGCCAAGCAGAGACAGAGTACGAGCAGTACTTC. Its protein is CASSQAETEYEQYF.

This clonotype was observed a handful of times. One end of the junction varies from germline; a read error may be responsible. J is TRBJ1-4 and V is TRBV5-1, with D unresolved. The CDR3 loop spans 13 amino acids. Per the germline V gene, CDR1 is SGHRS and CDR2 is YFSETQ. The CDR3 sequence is CASSLGRDEKLFF. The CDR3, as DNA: TGTGCCAGCAGCTTAGGGCGGGATGAAAAACTGTTTTTT.

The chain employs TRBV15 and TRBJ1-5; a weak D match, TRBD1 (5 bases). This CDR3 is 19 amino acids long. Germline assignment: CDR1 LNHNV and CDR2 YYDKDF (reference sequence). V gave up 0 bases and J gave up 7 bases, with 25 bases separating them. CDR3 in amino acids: CATSRDYPLKEGRGQPQHF. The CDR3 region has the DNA TGTGCCACCAGCAGAGATTATCCCTTGAAGGAGGGGCGGGGGCAGCCCCAGCATTTT.

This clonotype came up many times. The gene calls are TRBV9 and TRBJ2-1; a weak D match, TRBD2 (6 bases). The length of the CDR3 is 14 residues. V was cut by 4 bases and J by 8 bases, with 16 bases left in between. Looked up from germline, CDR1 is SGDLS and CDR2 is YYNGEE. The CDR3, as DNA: TGTGCCAGCAGCCCGGGCGGGACGGGGGATGAGCAGTTCTTC. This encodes CASSPGGTGDEQFF. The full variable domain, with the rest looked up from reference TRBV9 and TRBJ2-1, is DSGVTQTPKHLITATGQRVTLRCSPRSGDLSVYWYQQSLDQGLQFLIQYYNGEERAKGNILERFSAQQFPDLHSELNLSSLELGDSALYFCASSPGGTGDEQFFGPGTRLTVL.

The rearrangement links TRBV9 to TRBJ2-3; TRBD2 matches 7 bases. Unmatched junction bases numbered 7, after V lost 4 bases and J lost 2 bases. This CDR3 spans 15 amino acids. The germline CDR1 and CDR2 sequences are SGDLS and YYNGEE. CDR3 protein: CASSLVGTTTDTQYF. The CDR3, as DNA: TGTGCCAGCAGCCTAGTGGGGACTACCACAGATACGCAGTATTTT.

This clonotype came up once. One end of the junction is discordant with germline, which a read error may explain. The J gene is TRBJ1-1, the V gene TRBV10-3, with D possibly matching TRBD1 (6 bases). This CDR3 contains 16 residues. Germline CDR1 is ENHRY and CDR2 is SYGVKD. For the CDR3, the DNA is TGTGCCAGCAGTGAAGCGTCTACAGGGAGTGGGGGTGAAGCTTTCTTT. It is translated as CASSEASTGSGGEAFF.

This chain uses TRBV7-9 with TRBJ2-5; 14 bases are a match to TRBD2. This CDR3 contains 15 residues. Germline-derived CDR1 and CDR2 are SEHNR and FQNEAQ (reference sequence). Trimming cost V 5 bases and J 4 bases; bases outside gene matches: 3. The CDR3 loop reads CASSRLAGGTETQYF. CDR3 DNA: TGTGCCAGCAGCCGACTAGCGGGGGGGACAGAGACCCAGTACTTC. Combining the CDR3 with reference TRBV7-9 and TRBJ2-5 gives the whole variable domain DTGVSQNPRHKITKRGQNVTFRCDPISEHNRLYWYRQTLGQGPEFLTYFQNEAQLEKSRLLSDRFSAERPKGSFSTLEIQRTEQGDSAMYLCASSRLAGGTETQYFGPGTRLLVL.

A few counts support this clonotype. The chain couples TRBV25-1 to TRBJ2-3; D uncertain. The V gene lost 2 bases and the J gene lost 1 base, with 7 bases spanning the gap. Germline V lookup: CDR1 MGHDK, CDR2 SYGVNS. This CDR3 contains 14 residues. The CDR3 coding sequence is TGTGCCAGCAGTGAAGGGTGGCGCACAGATACGCAGTATTTT. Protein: CASSEGWRTDTQYF.

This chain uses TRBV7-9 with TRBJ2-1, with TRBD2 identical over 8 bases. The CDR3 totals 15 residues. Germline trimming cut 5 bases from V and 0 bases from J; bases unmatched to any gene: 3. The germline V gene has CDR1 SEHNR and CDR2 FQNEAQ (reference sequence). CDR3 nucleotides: TGTGCCAGCAGCCCACTAGCGGACTCCTACAATGAGCAGTTCTTC. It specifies CASSPLADSYNEQFF. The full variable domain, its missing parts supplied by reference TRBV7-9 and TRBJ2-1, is DTGVSQNPRHKITKRGQNVTFRCDPISEHNRLYWYRQTLGQGPEFLTYFQNEAQLEKSRLLSDRFSAERPKGSFSTLEIQRTEQGDSAMYLCASSPLADSYNEQFFGPGTRLTVL.

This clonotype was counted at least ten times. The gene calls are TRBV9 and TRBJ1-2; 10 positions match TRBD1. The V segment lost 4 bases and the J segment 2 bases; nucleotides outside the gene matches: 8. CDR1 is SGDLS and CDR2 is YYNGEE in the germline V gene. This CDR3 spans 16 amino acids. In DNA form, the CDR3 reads TGTGCCAGCAGCTCCAAGCCGGGACAGGGGAACTATGGCTACACCTTC. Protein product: CASSSKPGQGNYGYTF.

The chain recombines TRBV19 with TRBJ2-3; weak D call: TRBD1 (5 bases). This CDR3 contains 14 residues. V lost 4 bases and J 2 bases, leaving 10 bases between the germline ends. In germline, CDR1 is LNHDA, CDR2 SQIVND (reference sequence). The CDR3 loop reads CASSTGITTDTQYF. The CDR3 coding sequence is TGTGCCAGTAGTACAGGGATTACCACAGATACGCAGTATTTT.

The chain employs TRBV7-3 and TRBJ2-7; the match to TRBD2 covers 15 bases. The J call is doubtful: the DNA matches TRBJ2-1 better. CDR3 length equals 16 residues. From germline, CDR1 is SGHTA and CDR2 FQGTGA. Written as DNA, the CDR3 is TGTGCCAGCAGCTTAGCAGGACTAGCGGGGGGGCATGAGCAGTTCTTC. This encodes CASSLAGLAGGHEQFF.

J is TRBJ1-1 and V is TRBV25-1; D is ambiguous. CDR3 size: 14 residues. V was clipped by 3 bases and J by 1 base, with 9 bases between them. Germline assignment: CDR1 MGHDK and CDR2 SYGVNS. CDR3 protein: CASSDYDPNTEAFF. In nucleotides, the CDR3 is TGTGCCAGCAGTGACTACGACCCGAACACTGAAGCTTTCTTT.

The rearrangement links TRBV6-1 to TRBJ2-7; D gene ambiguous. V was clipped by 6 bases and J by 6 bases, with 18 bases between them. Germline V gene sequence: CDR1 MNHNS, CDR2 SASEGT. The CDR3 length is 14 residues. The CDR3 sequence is CASRTPAGIGEQYF. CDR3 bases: TGTGCCAGCAGGACCCCGGCAGGAATCGGCGAGCAGTACTTC.

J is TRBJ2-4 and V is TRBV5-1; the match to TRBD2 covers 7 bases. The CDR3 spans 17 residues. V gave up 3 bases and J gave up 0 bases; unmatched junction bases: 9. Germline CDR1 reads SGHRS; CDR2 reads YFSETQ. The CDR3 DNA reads TGCGCCAGCAGCTCGACGCACCCTAGCGGAGCCAAAAACATTCAGTACTTC. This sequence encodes CASSSTHPSGAKNIQYF.

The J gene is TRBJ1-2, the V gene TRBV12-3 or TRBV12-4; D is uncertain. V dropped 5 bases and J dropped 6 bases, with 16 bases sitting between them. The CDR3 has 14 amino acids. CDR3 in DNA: TGTGCCAGCAGTAGTCTCCGGGAGGCGGATGGCTACACCTTC. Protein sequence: CASSSLREADGYTF.

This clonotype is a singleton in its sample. CDR3 DNA sequence: TGTGCCATCAGTGAGTCGTTCGCGGAGGCGGGAATAGATGAGCAGTTCTTC. Its protein product is CAISESFAEAGIDEQFF. This chain uses TRBV10-3 with TRBJ2-1; a weak D match, TRBD2 (6 bases). The CDR3 is made up of 17 amino acids. Trimming shortened V by 0 bases and J by 8 bases, and 20 bases separated the two germline ends. Looked up from germline, CDR1 is ENHRY and CDR2 is SYGVKD.